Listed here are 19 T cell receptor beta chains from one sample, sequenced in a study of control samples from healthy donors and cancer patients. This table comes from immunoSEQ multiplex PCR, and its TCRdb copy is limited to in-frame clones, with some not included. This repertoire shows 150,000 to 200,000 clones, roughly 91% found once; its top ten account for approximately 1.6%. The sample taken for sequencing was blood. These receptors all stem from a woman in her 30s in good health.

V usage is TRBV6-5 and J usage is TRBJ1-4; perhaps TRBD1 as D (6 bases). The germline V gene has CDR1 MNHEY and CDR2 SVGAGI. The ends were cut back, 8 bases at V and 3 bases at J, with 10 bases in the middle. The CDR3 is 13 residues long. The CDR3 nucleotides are TGTGCCAGCCAGGGGACGGCTAATGAAAAACTGTTTTTT. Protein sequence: CASQGTANEKLFF.

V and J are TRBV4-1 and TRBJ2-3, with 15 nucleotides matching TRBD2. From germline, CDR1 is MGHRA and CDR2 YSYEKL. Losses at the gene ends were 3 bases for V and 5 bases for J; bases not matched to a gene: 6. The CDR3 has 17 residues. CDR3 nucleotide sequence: TGCGCCAGCAGCCACCCCGGACTAGCGGGAGGGCGAGATACGCAGTATTTT. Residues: CASSHPGLAGGRDTQYF.

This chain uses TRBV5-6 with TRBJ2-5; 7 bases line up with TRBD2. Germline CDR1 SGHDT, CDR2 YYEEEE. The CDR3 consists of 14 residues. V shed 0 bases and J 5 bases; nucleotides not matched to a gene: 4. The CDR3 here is CASSLVGGQETQYF. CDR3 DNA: TGTGCCAGCAGCTTGGTGGGAGGGCAGGAGACCCAGTACTTC. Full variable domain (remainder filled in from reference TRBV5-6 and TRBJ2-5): DAGVTQSPTHLIKTRGQQVTLRCSPKSGHDTVSWYQQALGQGPQFIFQYYEEEERQRGNFPDRFSGHQFPNYSSELNVNALLLGDSALYLCASSLVGGQETQYFGPGTRLLVL.

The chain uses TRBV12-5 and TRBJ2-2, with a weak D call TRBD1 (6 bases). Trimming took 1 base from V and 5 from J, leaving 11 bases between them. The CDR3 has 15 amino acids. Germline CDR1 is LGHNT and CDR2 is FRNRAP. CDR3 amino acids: CASGLARGYTGELFF. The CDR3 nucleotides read TGTGCTAGTGGTTTGGCCAGGGGTTATACCGGGGAGCTGTTTTTT.

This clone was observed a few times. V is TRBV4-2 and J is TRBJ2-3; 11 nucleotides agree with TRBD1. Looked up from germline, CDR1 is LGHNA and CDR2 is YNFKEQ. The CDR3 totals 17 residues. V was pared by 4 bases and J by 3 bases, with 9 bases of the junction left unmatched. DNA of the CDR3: TGTGCCAGCAGCCGCCGGGGGGGACAGGGGGGAACAGATACGCAGTATTTT. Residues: CASSRRGGQGGTDTQYF.

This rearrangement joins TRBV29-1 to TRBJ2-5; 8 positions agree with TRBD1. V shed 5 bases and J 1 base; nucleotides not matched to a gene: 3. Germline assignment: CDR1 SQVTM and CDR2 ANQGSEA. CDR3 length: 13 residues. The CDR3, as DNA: TGCAGCGTTCGTGACAGGGGCCAAGAGACCCAGTACTTC. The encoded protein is CSVRDRGQETQYF.

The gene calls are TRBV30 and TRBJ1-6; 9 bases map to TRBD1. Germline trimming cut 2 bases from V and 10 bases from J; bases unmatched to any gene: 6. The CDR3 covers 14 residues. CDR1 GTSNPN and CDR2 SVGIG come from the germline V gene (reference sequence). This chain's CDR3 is CAWSLNRGRSPLHF. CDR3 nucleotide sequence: TGTGCCTGGAGTCTGAACAGGGGGCGGTCACCCCTCCACTTT. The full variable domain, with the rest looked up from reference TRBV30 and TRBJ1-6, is SQTIHQWPATLVQPVGSPLSLECTVEGTSNPNLYWYRQAAGRGLQLLFYSVGIGQISSEVPQNLSASRPQDRQFILSSKKLLLSDSGFYLCAWSLNRGRSPLHFGNGTRLTVT.

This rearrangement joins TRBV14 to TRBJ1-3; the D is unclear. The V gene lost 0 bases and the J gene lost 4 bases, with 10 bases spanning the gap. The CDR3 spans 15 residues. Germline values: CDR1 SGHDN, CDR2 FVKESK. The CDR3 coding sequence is TGTGCCAGCAGCCAAGACCGGGTGTCGGGAAACACCATATATTTT. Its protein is CASSQDRVSGNTIYF.

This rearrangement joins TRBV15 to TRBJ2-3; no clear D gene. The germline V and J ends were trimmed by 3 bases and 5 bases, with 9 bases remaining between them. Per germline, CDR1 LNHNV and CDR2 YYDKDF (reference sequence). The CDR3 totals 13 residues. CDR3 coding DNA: TGTGCCACCAGCAGCCAACTTGGAGATACGCAGTATTTT. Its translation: CATSSQLGDTQYF.

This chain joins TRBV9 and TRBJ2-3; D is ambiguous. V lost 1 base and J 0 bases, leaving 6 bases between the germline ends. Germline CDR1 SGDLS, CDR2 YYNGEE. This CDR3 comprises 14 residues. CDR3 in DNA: TGTGCCAGCAGCGTACAGACTAGCACAGATACGCAGTATTTT. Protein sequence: CASSVQTSTDTQYF.

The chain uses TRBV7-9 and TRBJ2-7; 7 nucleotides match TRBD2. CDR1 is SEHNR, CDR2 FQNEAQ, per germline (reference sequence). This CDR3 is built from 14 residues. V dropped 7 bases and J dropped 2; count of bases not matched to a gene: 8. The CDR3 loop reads CASTPAGTTYEQYF. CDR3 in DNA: TGTGCCAGCACCCCAGCGGGAACTACCTACGAGCAGTACTTC.

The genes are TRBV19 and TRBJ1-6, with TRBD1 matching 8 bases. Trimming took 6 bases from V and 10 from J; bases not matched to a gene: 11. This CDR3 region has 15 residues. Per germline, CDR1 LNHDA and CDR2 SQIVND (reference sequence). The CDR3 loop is CASRTLQGVESPLHF. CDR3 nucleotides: TGTGCCAGTAGAACCCTACAGGGGGTGGAATCACCCCTCCACTTT.

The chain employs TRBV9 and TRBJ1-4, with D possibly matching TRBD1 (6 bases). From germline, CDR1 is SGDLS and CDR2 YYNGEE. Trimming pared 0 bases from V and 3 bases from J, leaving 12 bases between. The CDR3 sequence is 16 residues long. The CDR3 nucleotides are TGTGCCAGCAGCGTAGGGAGGGGGGCGGCTAATGAAAAACTGTTTTTT. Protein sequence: CASSVGRGAANEKLFF.

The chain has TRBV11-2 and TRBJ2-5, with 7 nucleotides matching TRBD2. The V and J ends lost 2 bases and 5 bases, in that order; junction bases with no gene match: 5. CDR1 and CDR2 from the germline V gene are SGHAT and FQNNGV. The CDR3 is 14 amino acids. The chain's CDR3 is CASSLSGVGETQYF. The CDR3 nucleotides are TGTGCCAGCAGCTTAAGCGGGGTAGGCGAGACCCAGTACTTC. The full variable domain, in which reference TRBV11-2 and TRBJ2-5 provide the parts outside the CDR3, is EAGVAQSPRYKIIEKRQSVAFWCNPISGHATLYWYQQILGQGPKLLIQFQNNGVVDDSQLPKDRFSAERLKGVDSTLKIQPAKLEDSAVYLCASSLSGVGETQYFGPGTRLLVL.

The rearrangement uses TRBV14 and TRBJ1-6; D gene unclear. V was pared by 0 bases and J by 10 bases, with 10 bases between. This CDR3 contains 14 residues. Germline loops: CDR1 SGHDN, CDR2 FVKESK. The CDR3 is CASSQERSGSPLHF. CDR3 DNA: TGTGCCAGCAGCCAAGAACGCTCGGGATCACCCCTCCACTTT.

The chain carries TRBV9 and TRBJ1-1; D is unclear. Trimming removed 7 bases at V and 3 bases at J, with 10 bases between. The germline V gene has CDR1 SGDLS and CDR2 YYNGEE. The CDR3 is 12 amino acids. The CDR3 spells CASGRADTEAFF. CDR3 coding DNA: TGTGCCAGCGGGCGGGCGGACACTGAAGCTTTCTTT.

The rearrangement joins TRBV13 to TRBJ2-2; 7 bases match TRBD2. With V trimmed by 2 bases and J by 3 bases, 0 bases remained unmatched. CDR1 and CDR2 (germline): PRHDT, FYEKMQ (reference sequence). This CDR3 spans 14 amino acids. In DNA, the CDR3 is TGTGCCAGCAGCTTACTAGCGGACACCGGGGAGCTGTTTTTT. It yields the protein CASSLLADTGELFF.

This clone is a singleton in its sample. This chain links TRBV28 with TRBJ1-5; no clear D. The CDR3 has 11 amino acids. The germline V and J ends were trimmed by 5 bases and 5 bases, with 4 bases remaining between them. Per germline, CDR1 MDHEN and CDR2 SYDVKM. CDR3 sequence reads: CASSPDQPQHF. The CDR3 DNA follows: TGTGCCAGCAGTCCGGATCAGCCCCAGCATTTT.

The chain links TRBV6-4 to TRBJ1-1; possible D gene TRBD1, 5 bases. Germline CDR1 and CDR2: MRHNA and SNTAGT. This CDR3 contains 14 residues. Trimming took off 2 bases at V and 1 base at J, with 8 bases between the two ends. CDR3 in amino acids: CASSDGAGNTEAFF. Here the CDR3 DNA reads TGTGCCAGCAGTGACGGGGCGGGGAACACTGAAGCTTTCTTT.